What follows are 13 T cell receptor beta chains derived from one specimen sequenced in a study of T cell responses to AZD1222 COVID-19 vaccine. This table comes from immunoSEQ multiplex PCR, and its TCRdb copy is limited to in-frame clones, with some not included. The data show approximately 150,000 clones, about 90% seen once. The source was peripheral blood, collected 28 days after the second AZD1222 dose. The source is an adult who received the AZD1222 COVID-19 vaccine.

CDR3 nucleotide sequence: TGTGCCTGGAAAATACAGGGTCGGGACACCGGGGAGCTGTTTTTT. This codes for CAWKIQGRDTGELFF. The gene calls are TRBV30 and TRBJ2-2; a weak D match, TRBD1 (6 bases). Germline CDR1 and CDR2: GTSNPN and SVGIG (reference sequence). This CDR3 has 15 residues. V lost 4 bases and J 3 bases, leaving 15 bases between the germline ends.

The chain combines TRBV5-6 with TRBJ2-7; D remains unclear. V lost 5 bases, J lost 1 base, and 10 bases lay in between. In germline, CDR1 is SGHDT, CDR2 YYEEEE. The length of the CDR3 is 13 residues. In nucleotides, the CDR3 is TGTGCCAGCAGTTTCGGTAGGTCCTACGAGCAGTACTTC. It specifies CASSFGRSYEQYF.

This sequence joins TRBV2 and TRBJ1-6, with a possible D match to TRBD1 (6 bases). Trimming left V 9 bases short and J 6 bases short, with 12 bases between. This CDR3 is 13 amino acids long. CDR1 is SNHLY and CDR2 is FYNNEI in the germline V gene. CDR3 residues: CASATGRNSPLHF. The CDR3 DNA reads TGTGCCAGTGCGACAGGCCGTAATTCACCCCTCCACTTT.

In this sample, this clone turned up once. The chain joins TRBV7-8 to TRBJ2-5; TRBD2 is a possible D gene (7 bases). The V end lost 5 bases, the J end lost 4 bases, and 14 bases lay between the germline ends. Germline V gene sequence: CDR1 SGHVS, CDR2 FQNEAQ. This CDR3 has 14 residues. The CDR3 DNA reads TGTGCCAGCAGCGAAGAGGGAGGGGGAGAGACCCAGTACTTC. Its translation is CASSEEGGGETQYF. The entire variable domain, with the rest obtained from reference TRBV7-8 and TRBJ2-5, is as follows: GAGVSQSPRYKVAKRGQDVALRCDPISGHVSLFWYQQALGQGPEFLTYFQNEAQLDKSGLPSDRFFAERPEGSVSTLKIQRTQQEDSAVYLCASSEEGGGETQYFGPGTRLLVL.

This clone has just a few counts. V and J are TRBV28 and TRBJ1-4; TRBD1 might be the D (6 bases). The CDR3 consists of 14 residues. Germline loops: CDR1 MDHEN, CDR2 SYDVKM. The V end lost 5 bases, the J end lost 4 bases, and 11 bases lay between the germline ends. The CDR3 here is CASSTRGHNEKLFF. CDR3 coding DNA: TGTGCCAGCAGTACCAGGGGCCATAATGAAAAACTGTTTTTT.

The rearrangement joins TRBV18 to TRBJ1-1; 12 bases match TRBD1. Germline V gene sequence: CDR1 KGHSH, CDR2 LQKENI. The CDR3 is 16 amino acids. J was trimmed by 1 base and V by 6 bases; bases with no gene match: 6. CDR3 residues: CASSRDRGLQNTEAFF. DNA of the CDR3: TGTGCCAGCTCCCGGGACAGGGGGCTTCAGAACACTGAAGCTTTCTTT.

This chain's CDR3 is CASGQGVSPLHF. As DNA, the CDR3 is TGTGCCAGTGGGCAGGGAGTTTCACCCCTCCACTTT. The V gene is TRBV28, the J gene TRBJ1-6; maybe TRBD1 (5 bases). The CDR3 extends over 12 amino acids. V lost 9 bases and J lost 9, with 12 bases in between. Germline V gene lookup returns CDR1 MDHEN and CDR2 SYDVKM.

This chain uses TRBV6-2 or TRBV6-3 with TRBJ2-7, with D unresolved. V lost 0 bases and J 3 bases, leaving 15 bases between the germline ends. The germline V gene has CDR1 MNHEY and CDR2 SVGEGT. The CDR3 is made up of 16 amino acids. In DNA, the CDR3 is TGTGCCAGCAGTTACTCGGACCCTGGATTGGTCTACGAGCAGTACTTC. Translated, it gives CASSYSDPGLVYEQYF.

This clone was detected a few times. The rearrangement links TRBV21-1 to TRBJ2-7. TRBV21-1 corresponds to a pseudogene. The CDR3 spans 13 residues. The CDR3 region is CASSKARIYEQYF. CDR3 bases: TGTGCCAGCAGCAAAGCACGGATCTACGAGCAGTACTTC.

The chain carries TRBV7-7 and TRBJ2-3; 7 bases are shared with TRBD2. Germline-derived CDR1 and CDR2 are SSHAT and FNYEAQ (reference sequence). With 5 bases clipped from V and 3 bases from J, the junction kept 11 bases outside the gene matches. The CDR3 runs 16 residues. CDR3 residues: CASSPRGGSGTDTQYF. CDR3 bases: TGTGCCAGCAGCCCCCGCGGGGGTAGCGGGACAGATACGCAGTATTTT.

The rearrangement links TRBV9 to TRBJ2-5, with TRBD2 matching 11 bases. V lost 2 bases and J lost 4; bases outside the gene matches: 10. CDR1 SGDLS and CDR2 YYNGEE come from the germline V gene. The CDR3 spans 17 residues. In DNA form, the CDR3 reads TGTGCCAGCAGCGTCTCCCCTAGCGGGAGGTATGGAGAGACCCAGTACTTC. Translation: CASSVSPSGRYGETQYF. Drawing the rest from reference TRBV9 and TRBJ2-5, the complete variable domain is DSGVTQTPKHLITATGQRVTLRCSPRSGDLSVYWYQQSLDQGLQFLIQYYNGEERAKGNILERFSAQQFPDLHSELNLSSLELGDSALYFCASSVSPSGRYGETQYFGPGTRLLVL.

This sequence joins TRBV7-6 and TRBJ1-5; no reliable D call. Germline CDR1 SGHVS, CDR2 FNYEAQ. The CDR3 is made up of 16 amino acids. The V gene lost 5 bases and the J gene lost 2 bases, with 16 bases spanning the gap. The CDR3 coding sequence is TGTGCCAGCAGCACTCGGACGGGAGAGGGCAATCAGCCCCAGCATTTT. Encoded protein: CASSTRTGEGNQPQHF.

The chain employs TRBV3-1 (or the pseudogene TRBV3-2) and TRBJ2-7; D ambiguous. V was cut by 2 bases and J by 3 bases, with 8 bases left in between. The germline CDR1 and CDR2 sequences are LGHDT and YNNKEL (reference sequence). This CDR3 has 13 residues. The CDR3 DNA reads as TGTGCCAGCAGCCAAAGTCCGTACTACGAGCAGTACTTC. It is translated as CASSQSPYYEQYF.